This TCR beta chain is drawn from a study of vaccination effects on CD4 cells after COVID-19. General study findings and limits: Healthy vaccinees' vaccine-induced clones included only 1 of 255 cross-reacting with common cold coronaviruses.

The CDR3 contains 12 residues. Per germline, CDR1 MNHEY and CDR2 SVGAGI. With V trimmed by 8 bases and J by 5 bases, 4 bases remained unmatched. To note about this clone: The antigen is not known.

Antigen-specific CD4+ T cells expanded by the ViraFEST assay with viral peptide pools were then sequenced. Around day 10 of culture, CD4+ T cells were separated out. Of the BNT162b2 and mRNA-1273 vaccines, participants received two doses of one or the other. None of the vaccinated had previously contracted SARS-CoV-2, and their nucleocapsid antibodies tested negative. Roughly 2 million PBMC per well were cultured with roughly 9 IU/ml IL-2 and 7.5 to 10 ug/ml peptides. In the cultures, half the medium was exchanged for IL-2 medium on days 3 and 7. TCRdb's table, derived via immunoSEQ multiplex PCR, lists solely in-frame clones and lacks some. Of tens of thousands of clones listed, 73% are singletons.

The clonotype originates from a human donor who received a COVID-19 vaccine. J is TRBJ2-7 and V is TRBV6-5; TRBD1 matches at 9 bases. Here the sequenced sample was CD4+ T cells from PBMCs cultured with SARS-CoV-2 spike peptides, taken after COVID-19 vaccination. CDR3: CASWDRVDEQYF. The CDR3 DNA follows: TGTGCCAGCTGGGACAGGGTTGACGAGCAGTACTTC.